The source of this TCR beta chain is a study of T cell changes during pregnancy in multiple sclerosis. V lost 2 bases, J lost 1 base, and 8 bases lay in between. The length of the CDR3 is 14 residues. The germline gives CDR1 PRHDT, CDR2 FYEKMQ (reference sequence). Sequencing used immunoSEQ multiplex PCR; TCRdb keeps in-frame clones, though not all of them. The data show more than 30,000 clones, around 91% seen once. The rearrangement links TRBV13 to TRBJ2-5, with D perhaps matching TRBD1 (5 bases). The sample in question was CD8+ T cells from peripheral blood mononuclear cells, obtained in the second trimester of pregnancy. This receptor was taken from a female donor with multiple sclerosis, enrolled in a pregnancy study. As DNA, the CDR3 is TGTGCCAGCAGCTTAAGACAGCTCCAAGAGACCCAGTACTTC. Amino acids: CASSLRQLQETQYF.